This entry lists 8 T cell receptor beta chains sequenced from one sample in a study of CD4 T cells in relation to SARS-CoV-2 and coronaviruses. Before the COVID-19 pandemic, during about 2011-2019, CD4+ T cells were taken from unexposed donors. TCRdb keeps only in-frame clones here, not all; method: immunoSEQ multiplex PCR. Among 50,000 to 70,000 clones listed, approximately 87% were seen once. The material sequenced was memory CD4+ T cells from PBMCs. These TCRs come from a human donor in good health.

This clone was recorded a few times. The chain links TRBV23-1 to TRBJ1-5; tentatively, D is TRBD1 (5 bases). TRBV23-1 is an ORF; its function is uncertain. The CDR3 sequence is 16 residues long. V was pared by 8 bases and J by 4 bases, with 21 bases between. The CDR3 sequence is CASRRDPAPINQPQHF. The CDR3 region has the DNA TGCGCCAGCCGCCGGGACCCAGCTCCAATTAATCAGCCCCAGCATTTT.

This chain connects TRBV7-3 to TRBJ2-5, with 8 bases aligning to TRBD2. The CDR3 contains 17 residues. V lost 5 bases and J lost 5; bases outside the gene matches: 16. Germline CDR1 and CDR2: SGHTA and FQGTGA. As DNA, the CDR3 is TGTGCCAGCAGCCCAGCGCGGGGGGACCGGCGGCGCGAGACCCAGTACTTC. Translation gives CASSPARGDRRRETQYF.

The CDR3 loop is CASSPSSGTSPSGRGNEQFF. The CDR3, as DNA: TGTGCCAGCTCACCCTCCTCCGGGACATCTCCTAGCGGGAGAGGAAATGAGCAGTTCTTC. The gene calls are TRBV18 and TRBJ2-1; 10 nucleotides agree with TRBD2. CDR1 and CDR2 (germline): KGHSH, LQKENI. The junction had 21 bases not matched to a gene; V was cut back by 3 bases and J by 7 bases. The CDR3 covers 20 residues.

V and J are TRBV12-3 or TRBV12-4 and TRBJ2-3, with no clear D. Trimming stripped 3 bases from V and 5 bases from J, with 3 bases between. The CDR3 totals 11 residues. The CDR3, as DNA: TGTGCCAGCAGTTTTGGAGATACGCAGTATTTT. Amino acid sequence: CASSFGDTQYF.

The chain has TRBV7-9 and TRBJ1-4, with D tentatively TRBD1 (6 bases). V was pared by 2 bases and J by 4 bases, with 14 bases between. Germline assignment: CDR1 SEHNR and CDR2 FQNEAQ (reference sequence). The CDR3 spans 16 residues. The CDR3 DNA reads TGTGCCAGCAGCTTATTCTGGGGGCGGAGTAATGAAAAACTGTTTTTT. It is translated as CASSLFWGRSNEKLFF.

DNA for the CDR3: TGTGCCAGCAGCTTCCTCCCGACAGGGGGTGAGGAGACCCAGTACTTC. It specifies CASSFLPTGGEETQYF. The rearrangement joins TRBV11-2 to TRBJ2-5; 9 nucleotides match TRBD1. Germline loops: CDR1 SGHAT, CDR2 FQNNGV. There are 16 residues in the CDR3. The V segment lost 3 bases and the J segment 5 bases; nucleotides outside the gene matches: 10. The full variable domain, completed using reference TRBV11-2 and TRBJ2-5, is EAGVAQSPRYKIIEKRQSVAFWCNPISGHATLYWYQQILGQGPKLLIQFQNNGVVDDSQLPKDRFSAERLKGVDSTLKIQPAKLEDSAVYLCASSFLPTGGEETQYFGPGTRLLVL.

The V gene is TRBV7-2, the J gene TRBJ2-1, with TRBD2 as a possible D gene (6 bases). V shed 4 bases and J shed 11 bases, with 24 bases lying between them. This CDR3 comprises 16 residues. The germline CDR1 and CDR2 sequences are SGHTA and FQGNSA. The CDR3 here is CASSYRNGRSYNQQFF. The CDR3 DNA reads TGTGCCAGCAGCTACCGCAACGGGAGATCCTACAACCAGCAGTTCTTC. The complete variable domain, with remaining parts taken from reference TRBV7-2 and TRBJ2-1, reads GAGVSQSPSNKVTEKGKDVELRCDPISGHTALYWYRQSLGQGLEFLIYFQGNSAPDKSGLPSDRFSAERTGGSVSTLTIQRTQQEDSAVYLCASSYRNGRSYNQQFFGPGTRLTVL.

V gene TRBV10-1 combines with J gene TRBJ1-6, with a tentative D call TRBD1 (6 bases). The CDR3 consists of 14 residues. Trimming pared 8 bases from V and 8 bases from J, leaving 16 bases between. Germline V gene sequence: CDR1 WNHNN, CDR2 SYGVQD (reference sequence). The CDR3 DNA reads as TGCGCCAGCTCCCGTGGGGGGGCCCATTCACCCCTCCACTTT. Protein: CASSRGGAHSPLHF.